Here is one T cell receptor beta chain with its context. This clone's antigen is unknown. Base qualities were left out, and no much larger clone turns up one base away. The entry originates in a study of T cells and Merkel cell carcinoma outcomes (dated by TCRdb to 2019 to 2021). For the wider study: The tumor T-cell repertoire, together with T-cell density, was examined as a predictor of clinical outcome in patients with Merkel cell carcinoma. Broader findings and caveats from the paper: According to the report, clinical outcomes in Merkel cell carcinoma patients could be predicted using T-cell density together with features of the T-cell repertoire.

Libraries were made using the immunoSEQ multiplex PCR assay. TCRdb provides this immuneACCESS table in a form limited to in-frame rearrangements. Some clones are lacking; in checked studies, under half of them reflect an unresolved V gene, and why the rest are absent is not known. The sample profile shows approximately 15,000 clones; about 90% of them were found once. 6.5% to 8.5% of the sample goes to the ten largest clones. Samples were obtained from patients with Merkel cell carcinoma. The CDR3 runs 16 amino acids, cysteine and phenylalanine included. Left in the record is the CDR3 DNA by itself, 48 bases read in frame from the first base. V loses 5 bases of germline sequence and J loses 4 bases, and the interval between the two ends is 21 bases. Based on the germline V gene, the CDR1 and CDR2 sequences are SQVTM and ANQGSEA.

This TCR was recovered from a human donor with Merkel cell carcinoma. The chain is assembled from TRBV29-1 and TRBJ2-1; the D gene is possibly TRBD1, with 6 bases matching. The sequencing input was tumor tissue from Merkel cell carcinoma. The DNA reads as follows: TGCAGCGTTCAAGGCGGGCAGGGACAAATTTACAATGAGCAGTTCTTC. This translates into CSVQGGQGQIYNEQFF.